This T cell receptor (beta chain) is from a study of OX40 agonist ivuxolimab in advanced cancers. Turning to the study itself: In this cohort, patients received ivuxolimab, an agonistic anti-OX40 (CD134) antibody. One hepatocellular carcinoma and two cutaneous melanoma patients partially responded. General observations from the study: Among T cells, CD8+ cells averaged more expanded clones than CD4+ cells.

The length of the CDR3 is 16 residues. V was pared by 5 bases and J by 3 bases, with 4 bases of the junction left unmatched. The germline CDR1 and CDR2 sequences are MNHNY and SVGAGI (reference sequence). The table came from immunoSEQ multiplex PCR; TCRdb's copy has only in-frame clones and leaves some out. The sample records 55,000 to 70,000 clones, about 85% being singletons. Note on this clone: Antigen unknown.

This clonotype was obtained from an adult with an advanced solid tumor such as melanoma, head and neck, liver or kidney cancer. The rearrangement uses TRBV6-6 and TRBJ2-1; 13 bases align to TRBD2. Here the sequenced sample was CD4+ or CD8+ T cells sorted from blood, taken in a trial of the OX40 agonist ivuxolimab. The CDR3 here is CASSTSGRGVYNEQFF. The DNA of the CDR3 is TGTGCCAGCAGTACTAGCGGGAGGGGAGTCTACAATGAGCAGTTCTTC.